Following are 25 T cell receptor beta chains from one sample sequenced in a study of T cells in narcolepsy. Some clones are missing from TCRdb's copy, which holds only in-frame ones; the method was immunoSEQ multiplex PCR. The table has tens of thousands of clones, around 79% seen once. Input material: memory (CD45RA-) CD4+ T cells from blood. The origin of the receptors is a human donor in good health.

The chain uses TRBV2 and TRBJ1-2; D ambiguous. The germline CDR1 and CDR2 sequences are SNHLY and FYNNEI. Trimming removed 4 bases at V and 6 bases at J, with 12 bases between. The CDR3 length is 13 residues. The CDR3 protein is CASSVARRNGYTF. Here the CDR3 DNA reads TGTGCCAGCAGTGTAGCTCGGCGAAATGGCTACACCTTC.

The count of this clone is one. The chain couples TRBV5-1 to TRBJ2-1; TRBD2 might be the D (6 bases). V was cut by 5 bases and J by 9 bases, with 15 bases left in between. Germline V CDR1 and CDR2: SGHRS, YFSETQ. This CDR3 has 13 residues. The CDR3 here is CASSRGLVSEQFF. CDR3 in DNA: TGCGCCAGCAGTCGGGGACTCGTCAGTGAGCAGTTCTTC.

The V and J genes are TRBV7-2 and TRBJ2-7; no clear D gene. CDR3 length: 13 residues. Trimming took 5 bases from V and 3 from J, leaving 11 bases between them. The germline gives CDR1 SGHTA, CDR2 FQGNSA. In DNA, the CDR3 is TGTGCCAGCAGCCCCCGCAGGAGCTACGAGCAGTACTTC. As protein: CASSPRRSYEQYF.

J is TRBJ2-7 and V is TRBV27, with TRBD1 matching over 7 bases. The CDR3 spans 14 residues. The V gene end was trimmed by 4 bases and the J gene end by 5 bases; junction bases not matched to a gene: 8. Germline V gene sequence: CDR1 MNHEY, CDR2 SMNVEV (reference sequence). The CDR3 nucleotides read TGTGCCAGCAGTTCCGGACAGGCGGCCCACGAGCAGTACTTC. Translation: CASSSGQAAHEQYF.

This clone occurred once. The rearrangement links TRBV7-3 to TRBJ2-1; possibly TRBD1 for D (6 bases). V was clipped by 5 bases and J by 8 bases, with 13 bases between them. Germline lookup yields CDR1 SGHTA and CDR2 FQGTGA. The length of the CDR3 is 13 residues. Here the CDR3 reads CASSAQTGYEQFF. In nucleotides, the CDR3 is TGTGCCAGCAGCGCGCAAACAGGGTATGAGCAGTTCTTC.

This sequence joins TRBV7-2 and TRBJ2-3; D not certain. Germline V gives CDR1 SGHTA, CDR2 FQGNSA. CDR3 length: 12 amino acids. V was shortened by 4 bases and J by 4 bases, with 6 bases between the two germline ends. CDR3 coding DNA: TGTGCCAGCAGCTCGACCCCAGATACGCAGTATTTT. It codes for CASSSTPDTQYF.

The V call is TRBV18, the J call TRBJ2-3; maybe TRBD2 (5 bases). There are 15 residues in the CDR3. Germline CDR1 is KGHSH and CDR2 is LQKENI. Trimming removed 2 bases from V and 9 bases from J, with 18 bases in between. CDR3 nucleotide sequence: TGTGCCAGCTCACCAATCCAGGAGAACAGAGGGACGCAGTATTTT. It codes for CASSPIQENRGTQYF.

The chain has TRBV11-3 and TRBJ1-1, with D perhaps TRBD1 (6 bases). Germline-derived CDR1 and CDR2 are SGHNT and YENEEA. This CDR3 is built from 15 residues. V was clipped by 4 bases and J by 6 bases, with 18 bases between them. CDR3 DNA sequence: TGTGCCAGCAGCTCCCGCTCAGGGGTCTTATCTGAAGCTTTCTTT. This gives the protein CASSSRSGVLSEAFF.

The genes are TRBV11-3 and TRBJ1-1; D remains unclear. V lost 5 bases and J 4 bases, leaving 11 bases between the germline ends. Per the germline V gene, CDR1 is SGHNT and CDR2 is YENEEA. CDR3 size: 13 residues. The DNA of the CDR3 is TGTGCCAGCAGCCGGAGTCGGGGCACTGAAGCTTTCTTT. Translating gives CASSRSRGTEAFF.

This chain joins TRBV27 and TRBJ2-7; D gene unclear. CDR1 is MNHEY and CDR2 is SMNVEV in the germline V gene (reference sequence). The CDR3 has 13 residues. Trimming removed 2 bases at V and 2 bases at J, with 7 bases between. The CDR3 sequence is CASSLNNAYEQYF. For the CDR3, the DNA is TGTGCCAGCAGTTTAAACAACGCCTACGAGCAGTACTTC.

With regard to this clone: This sample includes further DNA sequences coding for the same CDR3. Written as DNA, the CDR3 is TGTGCCAGCAGTCCAAATAGGGGGTGGACGATACCCCTCCACTTT. Amino acids: CASSPNRGWTIPLHF. The gene calls are TRBV28 and TRBJ1-6; possible D gene TRBD1, 6 bases. Germline lookup yields CDR1 MDHEN and CDR2 SYDVKM. V lost 5 bases to trimming and J lost 12 bases, with 20 bases between them. CDR3 length: 15 amino acids.

This clone was counted a single time. The chain carries TRBV10-3 and TRBJ2-7; 9 bases are a match to TRBD2. Germline assignment: CDR1 ENHRY and CDR2 SYGVKD. Losses at the gene ends were 8 bases for V and 11 bases for J; bases not matched to a gene: 13. The CDR3 totals 13 residues. The CDR3 reads CAIRPSLRGREYF. In DNA form, the CDR3 reads TGTGCCATCCGGCCCTCCTTACGCGGGAGGGAGTACTTC.

This sequence joins TRBV27 and TRBJ1-4; unclear D gene. Trimming removed 2 bases from V and 8 bases from J, with 18 bases in between. Germline CDR1 and CDR2: MNHEY and SMNVEV (reference sequence). The CDR3 contains 16 residues. CDR3 protein: CASSLRWPWNKEKLFF. For the CDR3, the DNA is TGTGCCAGCAGTTTACGATGGCCCTGGAACAAGGAAAAACTGTTTTTT.

In DNA form, the CDR3 reads TGCGCCAGCAGCTTTATCTCGGGACAGATTAATGAAAAACTGTTTTTT. The encoded protein is CASSFISGQINEKLFF. The gene calls are TRBV5-1 and TRBJ1-4, with TRBD1 identical over 7 bases. CDR3 size: 16 residues. The V gene's germline CDR1 is SGHRS and CDR2 YFSETQ. With 2 bases clipped from V and 4 bases from J, the junction kept 8 bases outside the gene matches.

V and J are TRBV5-4 and TRBJ1-2, with a possible D match to TRBD1 (5 bases). This CDR3 is 13 amino acids long. Germline CDR1 reads SGHNT; CDR2 reads YYREEE (reference sequence). Trimming cost V 0 bases and J 6 bases, with 9 bases left between them. Here the CDR3 DNA reads TGTGCCAGCAGCTTGGACAGGAAGAATGGCTACACCTTC. It specifies CASSLDRKNGYTF.

The chain uses TRBV28 and TRBJ1-1, with 9 bases identical to TRBD1. Trimming took 6 bases from V and 2 from J; bases not matched to a gene: 7. The germline V gene has CDR1 MDHEN and CDR2 SYDVKM. This CDR3 comprises 15 residues. The chain's CDR3 is CASRTGGWANTEAFF. The CDR3 nucleotides read TGTGCCAGCAGAACAGGGGGCTGGGCAAACACTGAAGCTTTCTTT.

This rearrangement joins TRBV7-2 to TRBJ2-6, with TRBD2 matching over 7 bases. Germline trimming cut 5 bases from V and 2 bases from J; bases unmatched to any gene: 6. CDR3 length: 16 amino acids. Germline V CDR1 and CDR2: SGHTA, FQGNSA. The CDR3 region is CASSLGGGAGANVLTF. CDR3 in DNA: TGTGCCAGCAGCCTTGGCGGGGGAGCTGGGGCCAACGTCCTGACTTTC.

J is TRBJ1-2 and V is TRBV13; 10 nucleotides agree with TRBD1. The germline gives CDR1 PRHDT, CDR2 FYEKMQ (reference sequence). This CDR3 comprises 15 residues. V trimming: 5 bases; J trimming: 4 bases; junction bases outside the gene matches: 7. Written as DNA, the CDR3 is TGTGCCAGCAGCCGTCGACAGGGGGCAACCTATGGCTACACCTTC. Protein: CASSRRQGATYGYTF.

This clone is a singleton in its sample. This sequence joins TRBV5-1 and TRBJ2-7; weak D call: TRBD1 (7 bases). V lost 5 bases, J lost 5 bases, and 14 bases lay in between. The V gene's germline CDR1 is SGHRS and CDR2 YFSETQ. This CDR3 comprises 13 residues. The CDR3 DNA reads as TGCGCCAGCAGTGGAGGGGGCGGGGACGAGCAGTACTTC. Its protein is CASSGGGGDEQYF.

This clone was picked up one time. Different DNA sequences within this sample yield the same CDR3. The rearrangement uses TRBV27 and TRBJ2-1, with D perhaps matching TRBD1 (5 bases). Germline V lookup: CDR1 MNHEY, CDR2 SMNVEV (reference sequence). With 4 bases removed from V and 10 bases from J, the gap between germline ends came to 23 bases. This CDR3 is built from 16 residues. The CDR3 nucleotides read TGTGCCAGCAGTTCCCCCCTCACCACAACAGGAAAAGAGCAGTTCTTC. It is translated as CASSSPLTTTGKEQFF.

This clone appeared a single time. The V gene is TRBV6-4, the J gene TRBJ2-1; a weak D match, TRBD2 (6 bases). The CDR3 covers 16 residues. CDR1 MRHNA and CDR2 SNTAGT come from the germline V gene. V was cut by 5 bases and J by 2 bases, with 16 bases left in between. CDR3 in amino acids: CASSNQPWGAYNEQFF. In nucleotides, the CDR3 is TGTGCCAGCAGTAACCAACCATGGGGGGCCTACAATGAGCAGTTCTTC.

The chain is built from TRBV18 and TRBJ2-1, with a tentative D call TRBD2 (6 bases). Per the germline V gene, CDR1 is KGHSH and CDR2 is LQKENI. The CDR3 covers 13 residues. V lost 6 bases and J lost 7, with 13 bases in between. CDR3 nucleotide sequence: TGTGCCAGCTCGGGACTTTCTTCTAATGAGCAGTTCTTC. This encodes CASSGLSSNEQFF. Based on the CDR3 plus reference TRBV18 and TRBJ2-1, the full variable domain is NAGVMQNPRHLVRRRGQEARLRCSPMKGHSHVYWYRQLPEEGLKFMVYLQKENIIDESGMPKERFSAEFPKEGPSILRIQQVVRGDSAAYFCASSGLSSNEQFFGPGTRLTVL.

The gene calls are TRBV27 and TRBJ1-5; D unresolved. V lost 6 bases, J lost 0 bases, and 6 bases lay in between. This CDR3 comprises 13 residues. Germline CDR1 reads MNHEY; CDR2 reads SMNVEV (reference sequence). The CDR3, as DNA: TGTGCCAGCAGCCCTTATAGCAATCAGCCCCAGCATTTT. This gives the protein CASSPYSNQPQHF.

CDR3 sequence reads: CASSPTGDIPEAFF. DNA for the CDR3: TGTGCCAGCAGTCCGACAGGGGACATCCCTGAAGCTTTCTTT. V and J are TRBV7-2 and TRBJ1-1; 8 nucleotides agree with TRBD1. Per the germline V gene, CDR1 is SGHTA and CDR2 is FQGNSA. Trimming took 6 bases from V and 6 from J; bases not matched to a gene: 9. This CDR3 has 14 residues. The full variable domain, with the rest looked up from reference TRBV7-2 and TRBJ1-1, is GAGVSQSPSNKVTEKGKDVELRCDPISGHTALYWYRQSLGQGLEFLIYFQGNSAPDKSGLPSDRFSAERTGGSVSTLTIQRTQQEDSAVYLCASSPTGDIPEAFFGQGTRLTVV.

V and J are TRBV2 and TRBJ2-5; the D gene is possibly TRBD2 (5 bases). The DNA matches TRBJ2-7 better at its end, which makes the J call doubtful. The V gene's germline CDR1 is SNHLY and CDR2 FYNNEI. CDR3 size: 14 residues. The CDR3 DNA reads as TGTGCCAGCGCCGGGGTCGAGGGCTCCTACGAGCAGTACTTC. This gives the protein CASAGVEGSYEQYF.